This TCR beta chain was found in a study of blood T cell repertoires in COVID-19. At the level of the study: From the United States, Italy and Spain came samples of acute and convalescent COVID-19.

Authors' analysis steps: Quantification of nucleated cells was approximated via reference gene primer amplification. Only in-frame clones appear in the TCRdb table, and some are missing; sequencing was by immunoSEQ multiplex PCR. That table gives V, J and clone size, and the DNA gave D and trimming. Here the sample spans around 160,000 clones, about 86% being singletons. J lost 1 base, V lost 3 bases, and 8 bases had no gene match. Germline-derived CDR1 and CDR2 are MDHEN and SYDVKM. This CDR3 comprises 17 residues. The chain combines TRBV28 with TRBJ2-4; 8 nucleotides match TRBD1. The specimen was peripheral blood. The receptor's source is a woman aged 70-85 years with COVID-19, enrolled during active disease. The CDR3 reads CASSFLGQGTAKNIQYF. For the CDR3, the DNA is TGTGCCAGCAGTTTCCTCGGACAGGGAACGGCCAAAAACATTCAGTACTTC.